This T cell receptor beta chain was obtained from a study of CD8 T cells in Susac syndrome. Study background: Sequencing included Susac syndrome patients, about six of them with active disease and 8 or 9 in remission. Patients with Susac syndrome had blood drawn and were at that point therapy-naive, on corticosteroids, or on intravenous immunoglobulin alone.

With random hexamers, about 0.45 to 1 ug RNA was reverse transcribed. The CDR3 of TCR beta was amplified by immunoSEQ multiplex PCR across 54 Vbeta and 13 Jbeta. TCRdb ran MiXCR on the immunoSEQ multiplex PCR reads and lists one entry per CDR3 protein. The data show about 150,000 distinct CDR3 sequences, 85% to 95% seen once. V was pared by 2 bases and J by 7 bases, with 13 bases of the junction left unmatched. CDR3 length: 16 residues. Germline-derived CDR1 and CDR2 are DFQATT and SNEGSKA (reference sequence). Sequencing used CD4+ T cells from PBMCs. This rearrangement joins TRBV20-1 to TRBJ1-2; 10 bases line up with TRBD1. This TCR derives from a human donor with Susac syndrome. The CDR3 nucleotides read TGCAGTGCTAGAATTCCGGGACAGGGGATTAATGGTGGCTACACCTTC. The encoded protein is CSARIPGQGINGGYTF.